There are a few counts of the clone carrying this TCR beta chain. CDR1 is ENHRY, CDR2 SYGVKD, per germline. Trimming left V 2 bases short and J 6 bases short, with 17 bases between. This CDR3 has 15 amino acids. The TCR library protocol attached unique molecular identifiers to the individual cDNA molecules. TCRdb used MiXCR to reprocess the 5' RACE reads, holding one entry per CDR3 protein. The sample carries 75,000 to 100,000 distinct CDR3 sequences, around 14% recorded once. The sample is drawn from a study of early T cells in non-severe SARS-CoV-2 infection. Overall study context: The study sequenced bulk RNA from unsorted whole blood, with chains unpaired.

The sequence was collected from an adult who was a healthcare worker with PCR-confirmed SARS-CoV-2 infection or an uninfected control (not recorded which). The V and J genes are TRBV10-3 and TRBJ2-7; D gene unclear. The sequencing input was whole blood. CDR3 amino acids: CAISEEARTTSEQYF. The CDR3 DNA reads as TGTGCCATCAGTGAGGAAGCTAGGACGACGTCCGAGCAGTACTTC.